Only one count was recorded for the clone carrying this T cell receptor beta chain. CDR1 SGHRS and CDR2 YFSETQ come from the germline V gene. V lost 3 bases, J lost 5 bases, and 9 bases stayed unmatched. The CDR3 spans 15 residues. Profiling relied on immunoSEQ multiplex PCR, and the TCRdb table lists in-frame clones only, not all of them. The sample has approximately 4,500 clones; approximately 90% are singletons. This specimen comes from a study of immune evolution from preneoplasia to lung adenocarcinoma. The rearrangement uses TRBV5-1 and TRBJ1-1, with TRBD1 matching 8 bases. The sample taken for sequencing was FFPE invasive lung adenocarcinoma tissue. The clonotype originates from a person aged 50 to 59 with lung adenocarcinoma. The CDR3, as DNA: TGCGCCAGCAGCTCGTGGACAGGGATGGGAACTGAAGCTTTCTTT. The encoded protein is CASSSWTGMGTEAFF.